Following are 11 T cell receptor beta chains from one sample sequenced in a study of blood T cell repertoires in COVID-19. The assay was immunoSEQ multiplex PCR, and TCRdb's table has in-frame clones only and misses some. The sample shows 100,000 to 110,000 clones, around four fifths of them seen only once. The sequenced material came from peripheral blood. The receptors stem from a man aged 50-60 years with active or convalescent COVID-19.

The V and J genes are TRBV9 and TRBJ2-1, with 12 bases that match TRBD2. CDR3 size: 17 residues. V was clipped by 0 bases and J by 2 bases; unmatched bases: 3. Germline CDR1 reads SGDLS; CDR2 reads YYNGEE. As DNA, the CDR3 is TGTGCCAGCAGCGTAGGACTAGCGGGAGTTCCCTACAATGAGCAGTTCTTC. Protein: CASSVGLAGVPYNEQFF.

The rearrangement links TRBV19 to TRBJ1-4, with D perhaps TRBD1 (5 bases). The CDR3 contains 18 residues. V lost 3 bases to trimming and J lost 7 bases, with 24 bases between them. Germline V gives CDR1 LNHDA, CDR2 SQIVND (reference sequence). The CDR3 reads CASSILQRTTTTPEKLFF. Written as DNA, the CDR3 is TGTGCCAGTAGTATTCTTCAACGGACAACTACAACCCCTGAAAAACTGTTTTTT.

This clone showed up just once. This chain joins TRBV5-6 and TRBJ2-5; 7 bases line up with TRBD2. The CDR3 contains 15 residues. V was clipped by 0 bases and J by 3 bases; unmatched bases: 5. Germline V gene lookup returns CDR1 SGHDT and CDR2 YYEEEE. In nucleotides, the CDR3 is TGTGCCAGCAGCTTGGTGGCGGGAGCGGAAGAGACCCAGTACTTC. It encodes CASSLVAGAEETQYF.

The CDR3 spells CASRTGTDNSPLHF. CDR3 DNA: TGTGCCAGCAGAACAGGGACGGATAATTCACCCCTCCACTTT. The chain links TRBV7-8 to TRBJ1-6, with a possible D match to TRBD1 (6 bases). Trimming left V 6 bases short and J 5 bases short, with 11 bases between. The CDR3 loop spans 14 amino acids. Germline V gene sequence: CDR1 SGHVS, CDR2 FQNEAQ.

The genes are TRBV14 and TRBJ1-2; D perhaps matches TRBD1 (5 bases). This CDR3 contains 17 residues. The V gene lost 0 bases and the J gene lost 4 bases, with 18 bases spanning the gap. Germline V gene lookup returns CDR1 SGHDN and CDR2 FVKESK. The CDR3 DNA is TGTGCCAGCAGCCAAGATCGGACGACAGCACTCTTCTATGGCTACACCTTC. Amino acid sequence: CASSQDRTTALFYGYTF. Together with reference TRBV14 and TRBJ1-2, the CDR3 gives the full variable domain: EAGVTQFPSHSVIEKGQTVTLRCDPISGHDNLYWYRRVMGKEIKFLLHFVKESKQDESGMPNNRFLAERTGGTYSTLKVQPAELEDSGVYFCASSQDRTTALFYGYTFGSGTRLTVV.

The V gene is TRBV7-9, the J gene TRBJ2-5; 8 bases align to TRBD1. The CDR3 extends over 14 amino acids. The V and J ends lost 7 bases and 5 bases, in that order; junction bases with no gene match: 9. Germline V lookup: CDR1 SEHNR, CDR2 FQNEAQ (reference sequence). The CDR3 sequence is CASTGAGGRETQYF. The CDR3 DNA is TGTGCCAGCACAGGCGCAGGGGGCCGGGAGACCCAGTACTTC.

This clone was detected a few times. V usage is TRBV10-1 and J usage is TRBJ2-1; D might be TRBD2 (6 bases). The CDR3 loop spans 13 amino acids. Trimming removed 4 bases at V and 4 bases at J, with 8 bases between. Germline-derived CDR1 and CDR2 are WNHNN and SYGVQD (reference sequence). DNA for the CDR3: TGCGCCAGCAGTGGCGGGATATACAATGAGCAGTTCTTC. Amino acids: CASSGGIYNEQFF.

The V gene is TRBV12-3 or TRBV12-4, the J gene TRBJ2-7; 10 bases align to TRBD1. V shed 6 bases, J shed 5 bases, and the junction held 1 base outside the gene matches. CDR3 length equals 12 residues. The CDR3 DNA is TGTGCCAGCAGGACAGGGGGCAACGAGCAGTACTTC. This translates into CASRTGGNEQYF.

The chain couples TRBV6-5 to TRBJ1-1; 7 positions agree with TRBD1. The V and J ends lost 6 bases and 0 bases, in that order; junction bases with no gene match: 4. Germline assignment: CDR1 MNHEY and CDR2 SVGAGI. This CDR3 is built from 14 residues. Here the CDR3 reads CASRTTGLNTEAFF. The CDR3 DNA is TGTGCCAGCAGGACGACAGGGCTGAACACTGAAGCTTTCTTT.

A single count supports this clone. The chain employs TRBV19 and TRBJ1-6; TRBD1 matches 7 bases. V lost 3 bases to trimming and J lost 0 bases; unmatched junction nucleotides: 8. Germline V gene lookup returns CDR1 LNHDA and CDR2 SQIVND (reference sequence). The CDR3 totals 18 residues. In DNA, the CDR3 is TGTGCCAGTAGTATCGTGACAGGGCCCGGCTCCTATAATTCACCCCTCCACTTT. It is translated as CASSIVTGPGSYNSPLHF.

The chain's CDR3 is CASSHRGVSSYEQYF. CDR3 DNA sequence: TGTGCCAGCAGCCACAGGGGGGTCAGCTCCTACGAGCAGTACTTC. The rearrangement links TRBV7-9 to TRBJ2-7, with TRBD1 matching 8 bases. After removal of 5 bases from V and 0 bases from J, the junction contained 6 bases not matched to a gene. The CDR3 length is 15 residues. CDR1 is SEHNR and CDR2 is FQNEAQ in the germline V gene (reference sequence). The whole variable domain, remainder taken from reference TRBV7-9 and TRBJ2-7, is DTGVSQNPRHKITKRGQNVTFRCDPISEHNRLYWYRQTLGQGPEFLTYFQNEAQLEKSRLLSDRFSAERPKGSFSTLEIQRTEQGDSAMYLCASSHRGVSSYEQYFGPGTRLTVT.